This entry describes one T cell receptor beta chain. This record belongs to a study of technical replicates of blood from four donors. From germline, CDR1 is PRHDT and CDR2 FYEKMQ (reference sequence). Trimming cost V 0 bases and J 1 base, with 10 bases left between them. CDR3 length: 15 amino acids. The repertoire was sequenced with immunoSEQ multiplex PCR; TCRdb's copy has only in-frame clones and lacks some. The sample lists 91,000 or so clones; about 95% were seen once. Sequenced material: T cells isolated from PBMCs. The chain carries TRBV13 and TRBJ2-7; TRBD1 is a possible D gene (6 bases). This receptor was obtained from a human donor in good health. CDR3 in DNA: TGTGCCAGCAGCTTAGGGACAGGCTATTCCTACGAGCAGTACTTC. Protein product: CASSLGTGYSYEQYF. Combining the CDR3 with reference TRBV13 and TRBJ2-7 gives the whole variable domain AAGVIQSPRHLIKEKRETATLKCYPIPRHDTVYWYQQGPGQDPQFLISFYEKMQSDKGSIPDRFSAQQFSDYHSELNMSSLELGDSALYFCASSLGTGYSYEQYFGPGTRLTVT.